Listed below are T cell receptor beta chains from one sample, sequenced in a study of PD-1 blockade in classical Hodgkin lymphoma. The assay was immunoSEQ multiplex PCR, and TCRdb's table has in-frame clones only and misses some. The table includes tens of thousands of clones, roughly 70% detected once. The starting material was peripheral blood mononuclear cells (PBMCs), obtained before the second cycle of nivolumab. Receptors originate from a human donor with classical Hodgkin lymphoma. The CDR3 runs from the conserved cysteine through the conserved F or W. A D gene is named only where the DNA matches it firmly. Clone size appears in some rows only: once, few, many, or a class for an expanded clone.

V	D	J	size	DNA	CDR3
TRBV5-6	NA	TRBJ2-7	NA	TGTGCCAGCAGCTTGGGCGGCTACGAGCAGTACTTC	CASSLGGYEQYF
TRBV5-5	NA	TRBJ2-3	NA	TGTGCCAGCAGCCTTGCGGGGACGGGCACAGATACGCAGTATTTT	CASSLAGTGTDTQYF
TRBV7-2	NA	TRBJ2-1	NA	TGCGCCAGCAGCCAATGGACGGTCGGGGATGAGCAGTTCTTC	CASSQWTVGDEQFF
TRBV5-1	NA	TRBJ2-1	NA	TGCGCCAGCAGACTGGGAGCCGCCGACAATGAGCAGTTCTTC	CASRLGAADNEQFF
TRBV29-1	NA	TRBJ1-5	NA	TGCAGCGTTGAAGATAGGGGGGGTCAGCCCCAGCATTTT	CSVEDRGGQPQHF
TRBV7-9	TRBD2	TRBJ2-1	NA	TGTGCCAGCAGCTACCCTTATGGAGCGGGGGCGGGCTCCTACAATGAGCAGTTCTTC	CASSYPYGAGAGSYNEQFF
TRBV10-3	NA	TRBJ1-2	few	TGTGCCATCAGGGGGGTCAAGGACTATGGCTACACCTTC	CAIRGVKDYGYTF
TRBV28	NA	TRBJ2-6	NA	TGTGCCAGCGTTAGCCACTCTGGGGCCAACGTCCTGACTTTC	CASVSHSGANVLTF
TRBV6-6	TRBD2	TRBJ2-7	NA	TGTGCCAGCAGCAGGACTAGCGGGGCTTCCTACGAGCAGTACTTC	CASSRTSGASYEQYF
TRBV11-2	TRBD2	TRBJ2-5	NA	TGTGCCAGCAGCTTAGTGATTGGCGGGGGGGAGACCCAGTACTTC	CASSLVIGGGETQYF
TRBV7-2	TRBD1	TRBJ1-2	few	TGTGCCAGCAGCGGACAGGGGGCGGTTCGCTATGGCTACACCTTC	CASSGQGAVRYGYTF
TRBV12-5	NA	TRBJ2-2	once	TGTGCTAGTGGTTTGGTACGAATCCCGGCAGATGGGACCGGGGAGCTGTTTTTT	CASGLVRIPADGTGELFF
TRBV11-2	NA	TRBJ2-5	NA	TGTGCCAGCAGCCGTAATGGGGGGGCGCCGGAAGAGACCCAGTACTTC	CASSRNGGAPEETQYF
TRBV19	TRBD2	TRBJ2-5	NA	TGTGCCAGTAGTATAAAAGCGGGGGTAGAGACCCAGTACTTC	CASSIKAGVETQYF
TRBV14	NA	TRBJ2-6	NA	TGTGCCAGCAGCCAAGGGGCCTCTGGGGCCAACGTCCTGACTTTC	CASSQGASGANVLTF
TRBV6-5	NA	TRBJ1-5	few	TGTGCCAGCAGTTACGTGGCACAGCATAGCAATCAGCCCCAGCATTTT	CASSYVAQHSNQPQHF
TRBV18	NA	TRBJ1-2	NA	TGTGCCAGCTCACCAACTCGTGGTGGCTACACCTTC	CASSPTRGGYTF
TRBV5-4	NA	TRBJ1-3	NA	TGTGCCAGCAGCGCCCGGGACGGATCCGGAAACACCATATATTTT	CASSARDGSGNTIYF
TRBV5-1	TRBD1	TRBJ2-5	medium-sized	TGCGCCAGCAGCTTGGCGACAGGGGTGGAGACCCAGTACTTC	CASSLATGVETQYF
TRBV5-5	TRBD1	TRBJ1-5	NA	TGTGCCAGCAGCTTGGCCCCCCGGACAGGCCAATATAGCAATCAGCCCCAGCATTTT	CASSLAPRTGQYSNQPQHF
TRBV27	NA	TRBJ1-2	NA	TGTGCCAGCAGTTCTGGACGGTCCGATGGCTACACCTTC	CASSSGRSDGYTF
TRBV6-1	NA	TRBJ1-5	NA	TGTGCCAGCAGTGAAATGCTCTCCAGGAACAATCAGCCCCAGCATTTT	CASSEMLSRNNQPQHF
TRBV6-1	TRBD1	TRBJ1-2	NA	TGTGCCAGCAGGGGACAGGGAGTCTATGGCTACACCTTC	CASRGQGVYGYTF
TRBV6-5	NA	TRBJ2-2	NA	TGTGCCAGCAGTTACAGCAGGGCGAACACCGGGGAGCTGTTTTTT	CASSYSRANTGELFF
TRBV28	NA	TRBJ1-5	NA	TGTGCCAGCAGTATGCTAGCGAACGCGCCCCAGCATTTT	CASSMLANAPQHF
TRBV4-2	TRBD2	TRBJ2-3	few	TGTGCCAGCAGCCAAGATCCTTCCCTAGCGGGGTCCCGGGATACGCAGTATTTT	CASSQDPSLAGSRDTQYF
TRBV29-1	NA	TRBJ1-1	NA	TGCAGCGTTCCGGGCGACTTGGGTATGAACACTGAAGCTTTCTTT	CSVPGDLGMNTEAFF
TRBV2	TRBD2	TRBJ2-6	NA	TGTGCCAGCGCCCGCTCGCCTAGCGGGGCCTCTGGGGCCAACGTCCTGACTTTC	CASARSPSGASGANVLTF
TRBV7-2	NA	TRBJ2-1	few	TGTGCCAGCAGCCTACGACCGAGGGGCTCCTCCTCCTACAATGAGCAGTTCTTC	CASSLRPRGSSSYNEQFF
TRBV10-2	NA	TRBJ1-2	NA	TGCGCCAGCAGCGGGGGCAGCGCCTATGGCTACACCTTC	CASSGGSAYGYTF
TRBV5-4	NA	TRBJ1-1	NA	TGTGCCAGCAGCCGGGGGGGGCAGGACACTGAAGCTTTCTTT	CASSRGGQDTEAFF
TRBV2	NA	TRBJ2-5	NA	TGTGCCAGCACCGGTGGAGAGACCCAGTACTTC	CASTGGETQYF
TRBV2	TRBD1	TRBJ1-2	NA	TGTGCCAGCACCGAACGGCAGGGGGCGAGAGACTATGGCTACACCTTC	CASTERQGARDYGYTF
TRBV6-5	TRBD1	TRBJ2-3	few	TGTGCCAGCAGAGCCGACAGGGGCTACACAGATACGCAGTATTTT	CASRADRGYTDTQYF
TRBV2	NA	TRBJ1-6	NA	TGTGCCATTCCCTTGGCGGGGTTCCCGGGTTCACCCCTCCACTTT	CAIPLAGFPGSPLHF
TRBV7-2	TRBD2	TRBJ2-3	NA	TGTGCCAGCAGCTCCCCTCAGACTAGCGGGGTACGAAGCACAGATACGCAGTATTTT	CASSSPQTSGVRSTDTQYF
TRBV2	NA	TRBJ1-5	NA	TGTGCCAGCAGCGGACAGATATCCAGCAATCAGCCCCGGCATTTT	CASSGQISSNQPRHF
TRBV25-1	TRBD2	TRBJ2-7	NA	TGTGCCAGCAGTGAAGAAGGGAGGGCCTACGAGCAGTACTTC	CASSEEGRAYEQYF
TRBV4-1	TRBD1	TRBJ1-2	many	TGCGCCAGCAGCCAAGAAGTAACGACAGGGGCCTATGGCTACACCTTC	CASSQEVTTGAYGYTF
TRBV29-1	NA	TRBJ1-3	NA	TGCAGCGTTGAAGAGTATGGCGTCCGGGGCACCATATATTTT	CSVEEYGVRGTIYF
TRBV7-9	NA	TRBJ2-1	few	TGTGCCAGCAGCCCCCAGTACGACTCCTACAATGAGCAGTTCTTC	CASSPQYDSYNEQFF
TRBV19	TRBD1	TRBJ2-3	NA	TGTGCCAGTAGAGGACAGGTAGATACGCAGTATTTT	CASRGQVDTQYF
TRBV4-2	NA	TRBJ1-2	medium-sized	TGTGCCAGCAGCCAAGGCAGTCCCAGCACACCCTATGGCTACACCTTC	CASSQGSPSTPYGYTF
TRBV7-2	NA	TRBJ1-6	NA	TGTGCCAGCAGTCTAACCGGGACTCCAAATTCACCCCTCCACTTT	CASSLTGTPNSPLHF
TRBV4-1	TRBD2	TRBJ2-1	NA	TGCGCCAGCAGCCAGGGGACTAGCGGGATTTACAATGAGCAGTTCTTC	CASSQGTSGIYNEQFF
TRBV7-2	NA	TRBJ2-3	NA	TGTGCCAGCAGCCTCCGGGTGGATACGCAGTATTTT	CASSLRVDTQYF
TRBV4-1	NA	TRBJ2-7	NA	TGCGCCAGCAGCCAAGATTGGGGCCAGGGAGCCTACGAGCAGTACTTC	CASSQDWGQGAYEQYF
TRBV28	NA	TRBJ2-6	NA	TGTGCCAGCACCTTGACTTATCCACAGGGTGCCAACGGTGTCCTGACTTTC	CASTLTYPQGANGVLTF
TRBV19	NA	TRBJ1-1	NA	TGTGCCAGTAGTATTTTGGGTCTGGGCACTGAAGCTTTCTTT	CASSILGLGTEAFF
TRBV6-6	NA	TRBJ2-2	NA	TGTGCCAGCAGTACCCAGGGACACCGAACCGGGGAGCTGTTTTTT	CASSTQGHRTGELFF
TRBV7-9	NA	TRBJ1-1	NA	TGTGCCAGCAGCTTTCAACAGGGAACCGAAGCTTTCTTT	CASSFQQGTEAFF
TRBV7-9	TRBD1	TRBJ1-6	NA	TGTGCCAGCAGCCCTGGACAGGGGGCTTCACCCCTCCACTTT	CASSPGQGASPLHF
TRBV28	NA	TRBJ1-4	once	TGTGCCAGCAGTTTAGATGAAAAACTGTTTTTT	CASSLDEKLFF
TRBV7-2	NA	TRBJ2-3	NA	TGTGCCAGCAGCTTACTTACAGATACGCAGTATTTT	CASSLLTDTQYF
TRBV29-1	TRBD1	TRBJ1-2	once	TGCAGCGTGGGTGACAGGGGACGACTAAACTATGGCTACACCTTC	CSVGDRGRLNYGYTF
TRBV28	TRBD2	TRBJ2-7	NA	TGTGCCAGCACCCTTTTTAGCGGGGGGCTAAACGAGCAGTACTTC	CASTLFSGGLNEQYF
TRBV7-9	NA	TRBJ1-6	medium-sized	TGTGCCAGCAGCTCTCAGGGAGGTAATTCACCCCTCCACTTT	CASSSQGGNSPLHF
TRBV7-9	NA	TRBJ2-1	many	TGTGCCAGCAGCTTAGGGGGGCTTCACAATGAGCAGTTCTTC	CASSLGGLHNEQFF
TRBV9	NA	TRBJ2-1	NA	TGTGCCAGCAGCCCCCGCGGTTATGAGCAGTTCTTC	CASSPRGYEQFF